This T cell receptor (beta chain) was profiled in a study of response to subunit inactivated influenza vaccine listed by TCRdb under 2018. General notes on the study: Deep quantitative profiling of the T cell receptor repertoire was used in the study to follow responses to a trivalent subunit inactivated influenza vaccine. Study-wide conclusions, independent of this receptor: According to the authors, only a limited number of new T cells may be recruited by each seasonal influenza vaccination.

This clonotype was counted a few times. The antigen it binds to is not known. Base quality data are lacking; no much larger clone is found one base away. Library preparation employed RT-PCR. Sequencing relied on an Illumina HiSeq 2500. Through fastp at Q25 and MiXCR, TCRdb rebuilt clones from the public reads, retaining in-frame beta chains. Each CDR3 protein appears once, grouped with its most common genes and DNA. The sample profile shows almost 600,000 distinct CDR3 sequences; about 14% of them were found once. The ten largest clones capture over 8.5% of the sample. The sequenced sample was PBMCs from blood, obtained 12 days after vaccination. The source is a man in his fifties who received an inactivated influenza vaccine. Donor details come from another sample of the same person, matched by shared clones.

The CDR3 loop reads CASRLQWGSTEAFF. The DNA sequence is as follows: TGTGCCAGCAGACTACAGTGGGGGAGCACTGAAGCTTTCTTT. The receptor chain draws on TRBV6-1 and TRBJ1-1; TRBD1 might be the D gene, on 5 matching bases. The CDR3 covers 14 residues, taking in both the cysteine and the phenylalanine. Only the CDR3 DNA stays, 42 bases, in frame from base 1. In the germline V gene, CDR1 corresponds to MNHNS and CDR2 to SASEGT. The V and J ends are trimmed by 6 bases and 4 bases, leaving 15 bases between them.